This T cell receptor (beta chain) was retrieved from a study of response to subunit inactivated influenza vaccine. General study points: There was a suggestion from the authors that each seasonal influenza vaccination recruits few new T cells.

This clonotype was seen many times. Its antigen is undetermined. The V end lost 5 bases, the J end lost 2 bases, and 13 bases lay between the germline ends. Germline assignment: CDR1 SGHRS and CDR2 YFSETQ. The CDR3 runs 14 residues. TCRdb reanalysed the RT-PCR reads using MiXCR and keeps one entry per CDR3 protein. The sample holds hundreds of thousands of distinct CDR3 sequences; less than 15% are singletons and the top ten take roughly 7.2%. This receptor was taken from a man aged 50-59 years who received an inactivated influenza vaccine. V is TRBV5-1 and J is TRBJ2-5; no definite D call. Here the sequenced sample was PBMCs from blood, taken roughly 2 weeks before vaccination. The CDR3 spells CASSPDGFQETQYF. The DNA of the CDR3 is TGCGCCAGCAGTCCTGATGGGTTTCAAGAGACCCAGTACTTC.